The rows below give T cell receptor beta chains drawn from one sample of a study of naive and memory T cell subsets. TCRdb recomputed calls from the UMI-ligation and nested PCR reads with MiXCR, one row per CDR3 protein. The sample holds about 90,000 distinct CDR3 sequences, more than 6.5% seen once. The material sequenced was central memory CD4+ T cells from blood. These receptors were obtained from a human donor in good health. The conserved cysteine and the conserved F or W are not part of the CDR3 here. Fields, in order: V gene, D gene, J gene, clone size, CDR3 protein. D genes are given only for firm matches. Clone sizes are given selectively: once, few, many, or a class where the clone is expanded.

TRBV27	.	TRBJ2-7	.	ASSWTQTYEQY
TRBV15	.	TRBJ2-7	.	ATSRGRGGYEQY
TRBV12-3/TRBV12-4	.	TRBJ1-2	few	ASSLPGRQAYGYT
TRBV7-2	.	TRBJ1-2	few	ASSPRTVGAQGYT
TRBV28	.	TRBJ2-2	few	ASSPSGSHTGELF
TRBV20-1	.	TRBJ2-5	few	SARPVGPQETQY
TRBV5-4	.	TRBJ2-5	few	ASSSRTPNLGETQY
TRBV20-1	TRBD1	TRBJ1-5	.	SATPPGPTGGRGNQPQH
TRBV12-3/TRBV12-4	.	TRBJ1-1	many	ASSTGYTEAF
TRBV4-2	TRBD2	TRBJ2-5	many	ASSPSGPGETQY
TRBV27	.	TRBJ1-1	many	ASSLNFRNTEAF
TRBV20-1	TRBD2	TRBJ2-1	.	SAKTSGGRNEQF
TRBV6-2/TRBV6-3	.	TRBJ1-2	many	ASRYDRPASNYGYT
TRBV6-5	TRBD1	TRBJ2-2	few	ASRDTGVGTGELF
TRBV2	TRBD1	TRBJ2-7	many	ASSSGGEGYEQY
TRBV7-9	.	TRBJ1-2	many	ASSLLQGLSGYT
TRBV29-1	TRBD2	TRBJ2-1	many	SVSSGRRYNEQF
TRBV15	.	TRBJ2-1	many	ATSSPGTLNREQF